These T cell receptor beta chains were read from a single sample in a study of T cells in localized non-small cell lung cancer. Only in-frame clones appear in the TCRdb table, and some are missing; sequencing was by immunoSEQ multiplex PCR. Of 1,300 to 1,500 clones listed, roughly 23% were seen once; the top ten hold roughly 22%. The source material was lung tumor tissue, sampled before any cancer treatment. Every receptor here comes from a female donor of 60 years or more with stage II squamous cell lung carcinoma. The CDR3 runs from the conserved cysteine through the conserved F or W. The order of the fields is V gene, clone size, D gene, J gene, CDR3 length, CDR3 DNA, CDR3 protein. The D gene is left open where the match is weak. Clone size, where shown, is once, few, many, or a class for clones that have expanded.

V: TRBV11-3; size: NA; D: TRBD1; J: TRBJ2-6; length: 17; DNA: TGTGCCAGCAGCTCCGGGACAGGGTCGTCTGGGGCCAACGTCCTGACTTTC; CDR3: CASSSGTGSSGANVLTF
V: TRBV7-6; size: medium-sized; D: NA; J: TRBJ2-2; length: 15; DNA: TGTGCCAGCAGCTTAGAGGCTGTGAACACCGGGGAGCTGTTTTTT; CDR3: CASSLEAVNTGELFF
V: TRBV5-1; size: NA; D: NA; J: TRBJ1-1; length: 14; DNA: TGCGCCAGCAGCCGAGGACAAGGCGACACTGAAGCTTTCTTT; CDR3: CASSRGQGDTEAFF
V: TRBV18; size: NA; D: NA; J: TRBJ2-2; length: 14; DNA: TGTGCCAGCTCACCAGGGAGCGGAAGCGGGGAGCTGTTTTTT; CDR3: CASSPGSGSGELFF
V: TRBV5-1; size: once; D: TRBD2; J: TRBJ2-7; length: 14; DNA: TGCGCCAGCAGCTTGGGTAGCGGGAACTACGAGCAGTACTTC; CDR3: CASSLGSGNYEQYF
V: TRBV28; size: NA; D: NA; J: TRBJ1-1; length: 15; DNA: TGTGCCAGCAGCTCACCGGGACGGTTGAACACTGAAGCTTTCTTT; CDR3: CASSSPGRLNTEAFF
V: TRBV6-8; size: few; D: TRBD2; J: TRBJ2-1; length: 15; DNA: TGTGCCAGCAGTTACGTCCAGCGGGGGGACAATGAGCAGTTCTTC; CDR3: CASSYVQRGDNEQFF
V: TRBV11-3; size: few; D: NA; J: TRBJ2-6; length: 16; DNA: TGTGCCAGCAGCTTAGAGGGCAGCTCTGGGGCCAACGTCCTGACTTTC; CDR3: CASSLEGSSGANVLTF
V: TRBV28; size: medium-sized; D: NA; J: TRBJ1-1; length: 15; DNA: TGTGCCAGCAGTTTCTTTTTCCGGGCGAACACTGAAGCTTTCTTT; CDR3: CASSFFFRANTEAFF
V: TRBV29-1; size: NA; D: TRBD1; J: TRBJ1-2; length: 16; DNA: TGCAGCGGATTGACAGGGGAGGGTTTGGGTAGCTATGGCTACACCTTC; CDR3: CSGLTGEGLGSYGYTF
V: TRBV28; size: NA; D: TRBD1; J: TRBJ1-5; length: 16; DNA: TGTGCCAGCAGTTCCGTCCGGGACAGGGTGAATCAGCCCCAGCATTTT; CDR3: CASSSVRDRVNQPQHF
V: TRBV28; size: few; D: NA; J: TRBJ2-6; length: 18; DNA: TGTGCCAGCAGTTTACCCTCGGGACACTCCTCTGGGGCCAACGTCCTGACTTTC; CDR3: CASSLPSGHSSGANVLTF
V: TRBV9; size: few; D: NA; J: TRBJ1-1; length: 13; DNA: TGTGCCAGCAGCGTCACAGGGTTCACTGAAGCTTTCTTT; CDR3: CASSVTGFTEAFF
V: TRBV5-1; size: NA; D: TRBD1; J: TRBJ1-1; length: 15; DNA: TGCGCCAGCAGCTTTCTCGACAGGGTCAGCACTGAAGCTTTCTTT; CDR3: CASSFLDRVSTEAFF
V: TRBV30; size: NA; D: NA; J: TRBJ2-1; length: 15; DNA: TGTGCCTGGAGTGCCGGCTCGGGAGTATACAATGAGCAGTTCTTC; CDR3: CAWSAGSGVYNEQFF
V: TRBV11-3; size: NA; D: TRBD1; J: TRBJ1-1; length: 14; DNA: TGTGCCAGCAGCTTAGAGGGGACAGGGGTCGACTCCTCCTTT; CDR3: CASSLEGTGVDSSF
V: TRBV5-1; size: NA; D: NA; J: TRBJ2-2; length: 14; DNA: TGCGCCAGCAGTCCCCCGACGAACACCGGGGAGCTGTTTTTT; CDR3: CASSPPTNTGELFF
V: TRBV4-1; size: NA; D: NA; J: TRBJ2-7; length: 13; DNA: TGCGCCAGCAGCCAGGTCGGTGGTTCGGGGCAGTACTTC; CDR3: CASSQVGGSGQYF
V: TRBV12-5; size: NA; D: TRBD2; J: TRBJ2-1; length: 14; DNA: TGTGCTAGTGCCTTGGGGGGGGCCTACAATGAGCAGTTCTTC; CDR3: CASALGGAYNEQFF
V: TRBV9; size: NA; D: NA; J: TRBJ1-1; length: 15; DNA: TGTGCCAGCAGCCCTGGGGTGGGATCGAACACTGAAGCTTTCTTT; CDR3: CASSPGVGSNTEAFF
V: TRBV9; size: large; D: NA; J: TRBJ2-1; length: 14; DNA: TGTGCCAGCAGCCCAGGCGTGCTGATTAATGAGCAGTTCTTC; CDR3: CASSPGVLINEQFF
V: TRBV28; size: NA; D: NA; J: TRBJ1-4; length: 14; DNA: TGTGCCAGCAGTTTTGGGGGGGCAAGTGAAAAACTGTTTTTT; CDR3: CASSFGGASEKLFF
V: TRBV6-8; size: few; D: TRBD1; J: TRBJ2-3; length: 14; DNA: TGTGCCGCAATGGACAGGGGGCGCACAGATACGCAGTATTTT; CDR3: CAAMDRGRTDTQYF
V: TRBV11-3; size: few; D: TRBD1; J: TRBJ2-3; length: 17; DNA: TGTGCCAGCAGCTTGGTAGGGGGCAGGTACTACACAGATACGCAGTATTTT; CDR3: CASSLVGGRYYTDTQYF
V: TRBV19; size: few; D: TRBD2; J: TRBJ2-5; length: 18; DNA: TGTGCCAGTAGCGCCCCCGGGGCCGGGGGGGCCAGTGGAGAGACCCAGTACTTC; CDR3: CASSAPGAGGASGETQYF
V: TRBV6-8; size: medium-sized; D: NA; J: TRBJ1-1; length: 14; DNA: TGTGCCAGCAGTTACGGGCCCCAATGGACTGAAGCTTTCTTT; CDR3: CASSYGPQWTEAFF
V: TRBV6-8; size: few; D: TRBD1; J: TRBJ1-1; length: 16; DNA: TGTGCCAGCAGTTACTCAAGAACAGGGGCTAGTACTGAAGCTTTCTTT; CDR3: CASSYSRTGASTEAFF
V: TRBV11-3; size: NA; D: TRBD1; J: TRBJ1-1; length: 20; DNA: TGTGCCAGCAGCGCAGTTCCGGGACAGGTCTCGCTCAATCTGAACACTGAAGCTTTCTTT; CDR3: CASSAVPGQVSLNLNTEAFF
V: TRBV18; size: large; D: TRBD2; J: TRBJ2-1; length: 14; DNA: TGTGCCAGCGTCATAGCGGGGCCTTACAATGAGCAGTTCTTC; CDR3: CASVIAGPYNEQFF
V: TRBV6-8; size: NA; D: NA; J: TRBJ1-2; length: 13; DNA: TGTGCCAGCAGTTATTCCAGGGTTGGTGGCTACACCTTC; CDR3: CASSYSRVGGYTF
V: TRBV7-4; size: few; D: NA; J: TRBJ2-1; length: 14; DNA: TGTGCCAGCAGCGAGACAGGTCGTTACAATGAGCAGTTCTTC; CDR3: CASSETGRYNEQFF
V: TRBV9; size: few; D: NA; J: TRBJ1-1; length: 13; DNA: TGTGCCAGCAGCCAATCGGGGAACACTGAAGCTTTCTTT; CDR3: CASSQSGNTEAFF
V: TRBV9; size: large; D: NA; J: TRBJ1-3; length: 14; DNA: TGTGCCAGCAGCCTAGGGTCCTCTGGAAACACCATATATTTT; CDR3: CASSLGSSGNTIYF
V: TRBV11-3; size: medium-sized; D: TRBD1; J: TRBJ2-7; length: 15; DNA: TGTGCCAGCAGCTTTGGTGGGACAGTCTCCTACGAGCAGTACTTC; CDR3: CASSFGGTVSYEQYF
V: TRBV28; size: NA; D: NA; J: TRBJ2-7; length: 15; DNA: TGTGCCAGCAGCACCTACCCCTCCGTGACCTACGAGCAGTACTTC; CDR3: CASSTYPSVTYEQYF
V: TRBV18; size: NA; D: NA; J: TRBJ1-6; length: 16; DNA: TGTGCCAGCTCGGAAGACCGACCCTCCTATAATTCACCCCTCCACTTT; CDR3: CASSEDRPSYNSPLHF
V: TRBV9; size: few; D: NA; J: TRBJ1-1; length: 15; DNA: TGTGCCAGCAGAGGAGATACGACGGGAAACACTGAAGCTTTCTTT; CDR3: CASRGDTTGNTEAFF
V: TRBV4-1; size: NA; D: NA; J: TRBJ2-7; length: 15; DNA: TGCGCCAGCAGCCCACGGAAGACTAGTCAGGAGGAGCAGTACTTC; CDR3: CASSPRKTSQEEQYF
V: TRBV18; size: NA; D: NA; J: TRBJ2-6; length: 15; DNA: TGTGCCAGCTCACCTCAAGGGGGGGCGACCAACGTCCTGACTTTC; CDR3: CASSPQGGATNVLTF
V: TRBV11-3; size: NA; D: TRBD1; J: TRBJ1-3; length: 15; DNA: TGTGCCAGCAGCTTTACAGGGGAGTCTGGAAACACCATATATTTT; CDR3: CASSFTGESGNTIYF
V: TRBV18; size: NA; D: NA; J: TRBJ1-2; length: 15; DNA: TGTGCCAGCTCACCACGGTCAGCAACCAACTATGGCTACACCTTC; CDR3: CASSPRSATNYGYTF
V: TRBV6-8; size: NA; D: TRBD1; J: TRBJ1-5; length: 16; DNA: TGTGCCAGCAGTTATCCGGGACAGACCTTAGGACAGCCCCAGCATTTT; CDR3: CASSYPGQTLGQPQHF
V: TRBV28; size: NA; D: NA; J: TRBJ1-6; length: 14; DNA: TGTGCCAGCAGTTCGGGACTCGGACATTCACCCCTCCACTTT; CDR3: CASSSGLGHSPLHF
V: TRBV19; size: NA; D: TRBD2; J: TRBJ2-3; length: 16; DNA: TGTGCCAGTAGTATAGGTAGCGGGGGGGCTGAAGATACGCAGTATTTT; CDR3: CASSIGSGGAEDTQYF
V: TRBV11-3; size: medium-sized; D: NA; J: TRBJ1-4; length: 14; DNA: TGTGCCAGCAGCTTGAGGGGGGGTAATGAAAAACTGTTTTTT; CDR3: CASSLRGGNEKLFF
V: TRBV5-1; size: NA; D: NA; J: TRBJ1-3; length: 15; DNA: TGCGCCAGCAGCTTGGGTGGGACAAATGGAAACACCATATATTTT; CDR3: CASSLGGTNGNTIYF
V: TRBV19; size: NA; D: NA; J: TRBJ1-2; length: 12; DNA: TGTGCCAGTAGCTACCTGGCGGATGGCTACACCTTC; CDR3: CASSYLADGYTF
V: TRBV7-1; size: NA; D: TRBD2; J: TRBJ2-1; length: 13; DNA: TGTGCCAGCAGCTTAGGACTAGCGGGGGGTCTGTTCTTC; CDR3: CASSLGLAGGLFF
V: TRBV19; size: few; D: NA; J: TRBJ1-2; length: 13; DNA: TGTGCCAGTTCGTACAGGGTTGACTATGGCTACACCTTC; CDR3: CASSYRVDYGYTF
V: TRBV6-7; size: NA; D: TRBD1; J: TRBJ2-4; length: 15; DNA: TGTGCCAGCAGCCCACAGGGGGCTGGCAAAAACATTCAGTACTTC; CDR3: CASSPQGAGKNIQYF
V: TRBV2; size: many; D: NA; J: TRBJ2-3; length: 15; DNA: TGTGCCAGCAGATCAGGACAGTTTAGCACAGATACGCAGTATTTT; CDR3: CASRSGQFSTDTQYF
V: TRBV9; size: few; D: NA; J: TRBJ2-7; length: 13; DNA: TGTGCCAGCAGGGATGATAACAGGGACGAGCAGTACTTC; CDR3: CASRDDNRDEQYF
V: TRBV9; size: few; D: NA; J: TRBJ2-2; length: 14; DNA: TGTGCCAGCAGCGTAGGCAGGATCGACGGGGAGCTGTTTTTT; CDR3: CASSVGRIDGELFF
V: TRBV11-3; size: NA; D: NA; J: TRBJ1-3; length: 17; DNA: TGTGCCAGCAGCCGCGGGGGGCCCCAGATGATTGGAAACACCATATATTTT; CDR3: CASSRGGPQMIGNTIYF
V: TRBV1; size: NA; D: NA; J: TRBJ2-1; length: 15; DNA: TGCGCCAGCAGCCCGGACTGGACAACCGCGAATGAGCAGTTCTTC; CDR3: CASSPDWTTANEQFF
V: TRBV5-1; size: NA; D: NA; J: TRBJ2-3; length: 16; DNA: TGCGCCAGCAACTGGTGGGCGGGTCCTAGCACAGATACGCAGTATTTT; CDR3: CASNWWAGPSTDTQYF